The clone carrying this T cell receptor beta chain was detected many times. Germline assignment: CDR1 SNHLY and CDR2 FYNNEI. With 6 bases removed from V and 0 bases from J, the gap between germline ends came to 17 bases. The CDR3 runs 17 residues. These data belong to a study of metastatic and nonmetastatic thyroid tumors. TCRdb recomputed clones from the PCR reads via MiXCR. The sample comprises over 40,000 clones, roughly 10% of which are singletons, and approximately 22% rests with the top ten. All patients reached thyroid surgery having received no treatment beforehand. This TCR was sampled from a female donor with papillary thyroid cancer or a benign thyroid nodule (not recorded which). Some clones in this sample may be carry-over from other donors' samples. Material: blood. The rearrangement joins TRBV2 to TRBJ1-4, with TRBD1 as a possible D gene (6 bases). The CDR3 coding sequence is TGTGCCAGCAGCGACCACAGGGAGGGGGCAACTAATGAAAAACTGTTTTTT. Its translation: CASSDHREGATNEKLFF.